The clone carrying this TCR beta chain was seen ten or more times. Its antigen is still unknown. The data were obtained in a study of neurological immune-mediated disorders. Study in general: About 90% of the 34 multiple sclerosis patients had relapsing-remitting disease; 3 had secondary progressive. Study-wide points: HTLV-1-associated myelopathy showed the most TCR clonal expansion; multiple sclerosis the least, below healthy controls. The phylogenetic placement of 18 of 34 multiple sclerosis patients' repertoires in one related-CDR3 cluster constitutes a possible signature.

TCRdb ran MiXCR on the 5' RACE reads and lists one entry per CDR3 protein. The table shows 81,000 or so distinct CDR3 sequences, with just over 5% occurring only once. Preparation of the unsorted libraries drew on 2 million PBMCs stored at -80 C. The sample consisted of PBMCs. This sequence originates from a woman in her twenties or thirties with multiple sclerosis.

CDR3 sequence (DNA): TGCGCCAGCAGCTTGGTTAGCGGGGGGCGCACAGATACGCAGTATTTT. This codes for CASSLVSGGRTDTQYF. V usage is TRBV5-1 and J usage is TRBJ2-3; 10 bases align to TRBD2. With V trimmed by 0 bases and J by 1 base, 2 bases remained unmatched. The length of the CDR3 is 16 residues. The V gene's germline CDR1 is SGHRS and CDR2 YFSETQ.